These 8 T cell receptor beta chains share one sample of origin, sequenced in a study of cytomegalovirus exposure and HLA in healthy donors. With 60 Vbeta and 13 Jbeta primers, the PCR was carried out. The data were produced by immunoSEQ multiplex PCR, yet TCRdb's version contains in-frame clones alone and is incomplete. Altogether some 120,000 clones are present, under 85% being singletons, with the ten largest covering around 3.5%. The sample comprised PBMCs. The receptors here all came from a human donor in good health.

The V and J genes are TRBV28 and TRBJ1-3, with D maybe TRBD1 (5 bases). CDR1 is MDHEN and CDR2 is SYDVKM in the germline V gene. Trimming left V 2 bases short and J 7 bases short, with 15 bases between. The CDR3 has 15 residues. The CDR3 bases are TGTGCCAGCAGTTTACCTGGTCAAGGGGTGAACACCATATATTTT. Protein sequence: CASSLPGQGVNTIYF.

V and J are TRBV6-5 and TRBJ1-3; TRBD1 aligns across 9 bases. Germline CDR1 and CDR2: MNHEY and SVGAGI. This CDR3 contains 16 residues. J lost 3 bases, V lost 0 bases, and 3 bases had no gene match. The CDR3 nucleotides are TGTGCCAGCAGTTACTCGAACAGGGGGCATGGAAACACCATATATTTT. Translation: CASSYSNRGHGNTIYF.

This rearrangement joins TRBV4-1 to TRBJ1-3; tentative D call: TRBD1 (5 bases). The CDR3 covers 15 residues. V dropped 4 bases and J dropped 4 bases, with 14 bases sitting between them. The germline gives CDR1 MGHRA, CDR2 YSYEKL. In DNA, the CDR3 is TGCGCCAGCAGCCGCCTGGAGGGGTACGGAAACACCATATATTTT. It specifies CASSRLEGYGNTIYF.

The CDR3 nucleotides read TGCAGCGTTGTGGGACAGGGGCCCTACGAGCAGTACTTC. It encodes CSVVGQGPYEQYF. The chain links TRBV29-1 to TRBJ2-7, with TRBD1 identical over 10 bases. V gave up 4 bases and J gave up 2 bases; unmatched junction bases: 2. CDR3 length: 13 residues. From germline, CDR1 is SQVTM and CDR2 ANQGSEA.

The chain joins TRBV5-6 to TRBJ1-4; tentatively, D is TRBD1 (5 bases). V dropped 0 bases and J dropped 7 bases, with 22 bases sitting between them. Germline CDR1 is SGHDT and CDR2 is YYEEEE. The CDR3 consists of 18 residues. CDR3 sequence (DNA): TGTGCCAGCAGCTTGGGCCCCAAACGACAGTCGGGTTTTGAAAAACTGTTTTTT. Residues: CASSLGPKRQSGFEKLFF.

The V gene is TRBV11-3, the J gene TRBJ1-2, with TRBD1 matching 9 bases. With 5 bases clipped from V and 7 bases from J, the junction kept 8 bases outside the gene matches. The CDR3 runs 14 residues. Germline lookup yields CDR1 SGHNT and CDR2 YENEEA. CDR3 bases: TGTGCCAGCAGCAAGGGGGACAGGGCCGGTGGCTACACCTTC. This encodes CASSKGDRAGGYTF.

The CDR3 coding sequence is TGTGCCAGCAGCCCCGGGACAGTCTCTGGAAACACCATATATTTT. Amino acids: CASSPGTVSGNTIYF. The chain uses TRBV13 and TRBJ1-3; 7 bases are shared with TRBD1. In germline, CDR1 is PRHDT, CDR2 FYEKMQ (reference sequence). This CDR3 has 15 amino acids. V lost 5 bases to trimming and J lost 0 bases; unmatched junction nucleotides: 4.

As DNA, the CDR3 is TGCGCCAGCAGCTCGACTAGCGGTGAGCAGTTCTTC. Translated, it gives CASSSTSGEQFF. The chain uses TRBV5-1 and TRBJ2-1, with 9 bases matching TRBD2. Germline V gene lookup returns CDR1 SGHRS and CDR2 YFSETQ. The CDR3 is 12 amino acids. The V segment lost 3 bases and the J segment 9 bases; nucleotides outside the gene matches: 1.